Here is one TCR beta chain with its context. Its antigen is unidentified. This specimen comes from a study of cytomegalovirus exposure and HLA in healthy donors. The study, taken as a whole, reports: The authors enumerated roughly 160 TCR beta chains as linked to cytomegalovirus.

The PCR ran on 60 Vbeta and 13 Jbeta primers. Using immunoSEQ multiplex PCR, the repertoire was profiled, and TCRdb retains in-frame clones only, with some absent. The sample has about 94,000 clones; approximately 72% are singletons. Sequencing input: PBMCs. This TCR was sampled from a man aged 40-49 years in good health and CMV-seropositive.

The chain's CDR3 is CATSRANQPQHF. DNA of the CDR3: TGTGCCACCAGCAGAGCAAATCAGCCCCAGCATTTT. The chain combines TRBV15 with TRBJ1-5, with no clear D. The CDR3 spans 12 residues. Trimming removed 1 base from V and 4 bases from J, with 2 bases in between. CDR1 and CDR2 (germline): LNHNV, YYDKDF (reference sequence).